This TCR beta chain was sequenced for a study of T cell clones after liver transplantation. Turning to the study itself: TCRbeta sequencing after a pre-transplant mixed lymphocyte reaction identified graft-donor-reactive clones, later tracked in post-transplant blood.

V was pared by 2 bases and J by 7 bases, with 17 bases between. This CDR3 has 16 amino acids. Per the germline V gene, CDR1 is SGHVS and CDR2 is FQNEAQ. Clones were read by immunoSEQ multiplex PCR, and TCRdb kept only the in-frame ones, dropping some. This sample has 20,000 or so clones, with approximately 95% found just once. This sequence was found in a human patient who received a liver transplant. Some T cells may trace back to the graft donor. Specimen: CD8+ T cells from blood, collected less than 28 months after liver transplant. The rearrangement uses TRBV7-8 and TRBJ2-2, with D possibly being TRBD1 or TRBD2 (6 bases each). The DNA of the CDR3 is TGTGCCAGCAGCTTAAATAGTGACAGGAGGGGCGGGGAGCTGTTTTTT. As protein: CASSLNSDRRGGELFF.